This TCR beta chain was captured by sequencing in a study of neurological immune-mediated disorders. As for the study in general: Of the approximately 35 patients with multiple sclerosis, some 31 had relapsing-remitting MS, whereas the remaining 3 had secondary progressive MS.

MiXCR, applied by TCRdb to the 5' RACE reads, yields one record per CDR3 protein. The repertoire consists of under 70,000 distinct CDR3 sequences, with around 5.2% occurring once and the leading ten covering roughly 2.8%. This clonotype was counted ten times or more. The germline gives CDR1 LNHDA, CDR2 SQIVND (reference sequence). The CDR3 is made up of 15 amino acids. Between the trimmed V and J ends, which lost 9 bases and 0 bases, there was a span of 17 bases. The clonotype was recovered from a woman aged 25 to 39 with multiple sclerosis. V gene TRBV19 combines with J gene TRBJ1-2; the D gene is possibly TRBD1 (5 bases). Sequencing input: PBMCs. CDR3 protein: CASYEGSGANYGYTF. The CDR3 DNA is TGTGCCAGCTATGAGGGGTCTGGGGCTAACTATGGCTACACCTTC. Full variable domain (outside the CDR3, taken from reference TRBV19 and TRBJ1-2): DGGITQSPKYLFRKEGQNVTLSCEQNLNHDAMYWYRQDPGQGLRLIYYSQIVNDFQKGDIAEGYSVSREKKESFPLTVTSAQKNPTAFYLCASYEGSGANYGYTFGSGTRLTVV.